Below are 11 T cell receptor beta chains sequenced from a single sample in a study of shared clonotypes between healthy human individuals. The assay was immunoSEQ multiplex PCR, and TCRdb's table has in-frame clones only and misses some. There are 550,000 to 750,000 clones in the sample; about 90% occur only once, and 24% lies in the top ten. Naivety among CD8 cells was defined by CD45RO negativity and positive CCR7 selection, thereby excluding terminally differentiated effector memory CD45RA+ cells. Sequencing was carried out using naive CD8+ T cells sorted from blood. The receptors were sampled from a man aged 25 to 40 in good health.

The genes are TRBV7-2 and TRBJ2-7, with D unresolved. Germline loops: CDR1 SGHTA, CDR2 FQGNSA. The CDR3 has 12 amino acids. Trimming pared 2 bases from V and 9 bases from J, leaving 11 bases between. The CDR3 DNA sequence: TGTGCCAGCAGCTTACATAGGCGATGGCAGTACTTC. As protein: CASSLHRRWQYF.

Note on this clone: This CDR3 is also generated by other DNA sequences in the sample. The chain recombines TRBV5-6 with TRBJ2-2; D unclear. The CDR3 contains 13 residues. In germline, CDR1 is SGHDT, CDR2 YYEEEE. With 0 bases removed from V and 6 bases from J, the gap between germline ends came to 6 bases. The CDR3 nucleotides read TGTGCCAGCAGCTTGGTGGGCGCCGGGGAGCTGTTTTTT. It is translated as CASSLVGAGELFF.

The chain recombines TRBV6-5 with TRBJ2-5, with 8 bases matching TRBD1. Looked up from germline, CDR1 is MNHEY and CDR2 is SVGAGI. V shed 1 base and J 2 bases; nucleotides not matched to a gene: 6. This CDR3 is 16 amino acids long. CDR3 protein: CASSYFIGQGQETQYF. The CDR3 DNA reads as TGTGCCAGCAGTTACTTCATCGGACAGGGTCAAGAGACCCAGTACTTC.

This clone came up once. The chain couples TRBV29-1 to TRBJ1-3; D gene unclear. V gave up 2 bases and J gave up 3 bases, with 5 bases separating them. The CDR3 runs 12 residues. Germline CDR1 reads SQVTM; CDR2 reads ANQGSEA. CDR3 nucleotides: TGCAGCGTTGAACTCGGTGGAAACACCATATATTTT. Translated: CSVELGGNTIYF.

CDR3 sequence (DNA): TGTGCCAGCAGTTGGGGGGCAGGAGAGACCCAGTACTTC. Protein product: CASSWGAGETQYF. This chain joins TRBV27 and TRBJ2-5; either TRBD1 or TRBD2 may supply D (6 bases each). Trimming removed 4 bases from V and 4 bases from J, with 10 bases in between. The CDR3 totals 13 residues. Per germline, CDR1 MNHEY and CDR2 SMNVEV (reference sequence).

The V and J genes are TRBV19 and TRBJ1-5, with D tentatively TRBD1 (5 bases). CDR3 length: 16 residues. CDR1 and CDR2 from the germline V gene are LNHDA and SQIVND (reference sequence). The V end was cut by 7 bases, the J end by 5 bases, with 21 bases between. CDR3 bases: TGTGCCAGTACCGACGGTCAGGGTCACCCATATCAGCCCCAGCATTTT. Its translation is CASTDGQGHPYQPQHF.

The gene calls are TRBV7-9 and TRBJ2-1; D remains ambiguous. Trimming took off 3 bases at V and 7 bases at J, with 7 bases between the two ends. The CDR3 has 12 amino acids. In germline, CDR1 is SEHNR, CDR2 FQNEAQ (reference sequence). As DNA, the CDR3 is TGTGCCAGCAGCTTGACCGAGAATGAGCAGTTCTTC. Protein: CASSLTENEQFF.

For the CDR3, the DNA is TGCGCCAGCAGCCAAGATAATAGGATGCCTTCCACAGATACGCAGTATTTT. Protein product: CASSQDNRMPSTDTQYF. V and J are TRBV4-3 and TRBJ2-3; the D is unclear. This CDR3 region has 17 residues. Deletions cut 0 bases from V and 2 bases from J, with 15 bases between. Germline CDR1 and CDR2: LGHNA and YSLEER.

The CDR3 DNA follows: TGTGCCAGCTCACCGCTGGGAGGGACTAGCGGGAGCCACAGCACAGATACGCAGTATTTT. The encoded protein is CASSPLGGTSGSHSTDTQYF. The chain combines TRBV18 with TRBJ2-3; 14 bases fit TRBD2. Trimming removed 3 bases from V and 0 bases from J; junction bases left unmatched: 11. CDR1 and CDR2 (germline): KGHSH, LQKENI. CDR3 length: 20 amino acids. The whole variable domain, remainder taken from reference TRBV18 and TRBJ2-3, is NAGVMQNPRHLVRRRGQEARLRCSPMKGHSHVYWYRQLPEEGLKFMVYLQKENIIDESGMPKERFSAEFPKEGPSILRIQQVVRGDSAAYFCASSPLGGTSGSHSTDTQYFGPGTRLTVL.

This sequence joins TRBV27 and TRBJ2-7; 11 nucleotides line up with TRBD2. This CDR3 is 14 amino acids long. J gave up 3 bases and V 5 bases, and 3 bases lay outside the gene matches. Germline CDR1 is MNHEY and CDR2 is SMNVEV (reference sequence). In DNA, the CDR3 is TGTGCCAGCAGTCCCCTAGCGGGAGGCTACGAGCAGTACTTC. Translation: CASSPLAGGYEQYF.

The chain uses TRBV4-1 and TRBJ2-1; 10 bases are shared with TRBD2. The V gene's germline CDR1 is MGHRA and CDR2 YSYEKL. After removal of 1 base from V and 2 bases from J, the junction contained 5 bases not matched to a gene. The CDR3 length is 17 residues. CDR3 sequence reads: CASSQVGLADPYNEQFF. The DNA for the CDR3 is TGCGCCAGCAGCCAAGTTGGACTAGCGGATCCCTACAATGAGCAGTTCTTC.